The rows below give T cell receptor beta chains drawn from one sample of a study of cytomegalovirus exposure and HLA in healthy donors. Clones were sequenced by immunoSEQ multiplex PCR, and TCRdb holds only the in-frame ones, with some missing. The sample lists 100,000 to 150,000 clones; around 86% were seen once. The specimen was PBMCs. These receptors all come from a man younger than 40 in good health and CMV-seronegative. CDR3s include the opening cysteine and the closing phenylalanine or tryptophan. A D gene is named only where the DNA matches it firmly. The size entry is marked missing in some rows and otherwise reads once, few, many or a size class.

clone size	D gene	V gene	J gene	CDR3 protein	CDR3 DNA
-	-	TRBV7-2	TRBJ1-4	CASSLTGWATNEKLFF	TGTGCCAGCAGCTTAACAGGGTGGGCAACTAATGAAAAACTGTTTTTT
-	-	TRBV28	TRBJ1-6	CASSFTGEVNSPLHF	TGTGCCAGCAGTTTTACCGGGGAGGTCAATTCACCCCTCCACTTT
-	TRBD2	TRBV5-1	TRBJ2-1	CASSLDGTSGYNEQFF	TGCGCCAGCAGCTTGGATGGGACTAGCGGTTACAATGAGCAGTTCTTC
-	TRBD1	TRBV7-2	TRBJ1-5	CASSLDRVDNQPQHF	TGTGCCAGCAGCCTGGACAGGGTCGACAATCAGCCCCAGCATTTT
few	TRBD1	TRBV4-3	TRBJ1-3	CASSQAGTASGNTIYF	TGCGCCAGCAGCCAAGCCGGGACAGCCTCTGGAAACACCATATATTTT
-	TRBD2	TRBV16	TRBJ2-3	CASSPTSGFTDTQYF	TGTGCCAGCAGCCCGACTAGCGGCTTCACAGATACGCAGTATTTT
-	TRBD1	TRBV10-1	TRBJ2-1	CASSEQTGSSYNEQFF	TGCGCCAGCAGTGAACAGACAGGGAGCTCCTACAATGAGCAGTTCTTC
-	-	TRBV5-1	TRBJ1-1	CASSVLHGTEAFF	TGCGCCAGCAGCGTCCTCCACGGCACTGAAGCTTTCTTT
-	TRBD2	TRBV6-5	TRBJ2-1	CATRTGGHEQFF	TGTGCCACCCGAACGGGGGGGCATGAGCAGTTCTTC
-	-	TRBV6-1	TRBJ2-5	CASSNKGGAETQYF	TGTGCCAGCAGTAATAAGGGGGGGGCAGAGACCCAGTACTTC
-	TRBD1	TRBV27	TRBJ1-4	CASSLARDRELFF	TGTGCCAGCAGTTTGGCGCGCGACAGGGAACTGTTTTTT
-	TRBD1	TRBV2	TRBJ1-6	CASRTGFNSPLHF	TGTGCCAGCAGGACAGGGTTTAATTCACCCCTCCACTTT
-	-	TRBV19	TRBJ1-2	CASSPRQTPRQGYTF	TGTGCCAGTAGTCCCCGACAGACCCCCCGCCAGGGCTACACCTTC
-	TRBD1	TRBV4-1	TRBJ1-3	CASSQKGQESSGNTIYF	TGCGCCAGCAGCCAAAAGGGACAGGAGTCTTCTGGAAACACCATATATTTT
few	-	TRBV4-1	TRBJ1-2	CASSQGGGTYGYTF	TGCGCCAGCAGCCAAGGTGGGGGCACGTATGGCTACACCTTC
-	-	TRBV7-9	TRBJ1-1	CASSFTGNTEAFF	TGTGCCAGCAGCTTCACAGGGAACACTGAAGCTTTCTTT
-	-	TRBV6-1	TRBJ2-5	CASSRVTGMEQYF	TGTGCCAGCAGCCGGGTCACCGGAATGGAGCAGTACTTC
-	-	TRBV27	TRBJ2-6	CASSPLLAGANGLTF	TGTGCCAGCAGTCCCCTCCTTGCGGGGGCCAACGGCCTGACTTTC
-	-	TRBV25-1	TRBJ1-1	CASSEGGGRDTEAFF	TGTGCCAGCAGTGAAGGGGGAGGGAGGGACACTGAAGCTTTCTTT
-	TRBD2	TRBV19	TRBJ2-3	CASSMFVGSGVRDTQYF	TGTGCCAGTAGTATGTTCGTGGGTAGCGGGGTCCGGGATACGCAGTATTTT
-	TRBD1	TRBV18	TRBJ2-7	CASSPRQGIHEQYF	TGTGCCAGCTCACCACGACAGGGGATACACGAGCAGTACTTC
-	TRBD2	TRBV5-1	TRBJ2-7	CASSTSGGPKTYEQYF	TGCGCCAGCAGTACTAGCGGGGGGCCAAAGACCTACGAGCAGTACTTC
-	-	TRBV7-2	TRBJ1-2	CASSSRRNNYGYTF	TGTGCCAGCAGCTCTCGGCGGAACAACTATGGCTACACCTTC
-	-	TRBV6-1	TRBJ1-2	CASSVDRRPGYTF	TGTGCCAGCAGTGTTGACAGGCGCCCTGGCTACACCTTC
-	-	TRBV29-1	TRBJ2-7	CSVGLGAGSEQYF	TGCAGCGTTGGGCTAGGGGCTGGTAGCGAGCAGTACTTC
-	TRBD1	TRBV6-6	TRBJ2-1	CASSRSGQGAGEQFF	TGTGCCAGCAGTCGGTCGGGACAGGGGGCGGGTGAGCAGTTCTTC
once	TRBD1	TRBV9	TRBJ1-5	CASSERRAEGQGFPQPQHF	TGTGCCAGCAGCGAGAGGCGTGCCGAGGGACAGGGTTTCCCTCAGCCCCAGCATTTT
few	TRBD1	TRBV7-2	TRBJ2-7	CASSWDRGGQYF	TGTGCCAGCAGTTGGGACAGGGGAGGGCAGTACTTC
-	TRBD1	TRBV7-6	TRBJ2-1	CASSLGVGQGNNEQFF	TGTGCCAGCAGCTTAGGAGTGGGACAGGGTAACAATGAGCAGTTCTTC
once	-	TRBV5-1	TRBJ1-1	CASSGAGLMNTEAFF	TGCGCCAGCAGCGGAGCAGGGCTTATGAACACTGAAGCTTTCTTT
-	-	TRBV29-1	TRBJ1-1	CSVERRTGLGTEAFF	TGCAGCGTTGAAAGACGTACAGGGTTGGGAACTGAAGCTTTCTTT